This T cell receptor (beta chain) was obtained from a study of neoadjuvant nivolumab and ipilimumab in lung cancer. The CDR3 loop spans 15 amino acids. Germline V gene lookup returns CDR1 SGHTA and CDR2 FQGNSA. V lost 5 bases and J lost 5, with 18 bases in between. On this clone: Its target is unknown.

Sequencing used immunoSEQ multiplex PCR; TCRdb keeps in-frame clones, though not all of them. The table has around 13,000 clones, around 65% seen once. Study findings and constraints: Resected tumors had greater TCR richness and clonality than uninvolved lung. TCR sequencing covered a small number of samples. Only two of four nivolumab-treated tumors gained richness and clonality by surgery.

Material: peripheral blood, obtained after neoadjuvant nivolumab, alone or with ipilimumab, at or shortly before surgery. The clonotype originates from an adult with non-small cell lung cancer. This chain links TRBV7-2 with TRBJ2-5; the D gene is possibly TRBD1 (5 bases). The CDR3 spells CASSASGAIMETQYF. The CDR3 DNA is TGTGCCAGCAGCGCTAGTGGGGCGATTATGGAGACCCAGTACTTC.